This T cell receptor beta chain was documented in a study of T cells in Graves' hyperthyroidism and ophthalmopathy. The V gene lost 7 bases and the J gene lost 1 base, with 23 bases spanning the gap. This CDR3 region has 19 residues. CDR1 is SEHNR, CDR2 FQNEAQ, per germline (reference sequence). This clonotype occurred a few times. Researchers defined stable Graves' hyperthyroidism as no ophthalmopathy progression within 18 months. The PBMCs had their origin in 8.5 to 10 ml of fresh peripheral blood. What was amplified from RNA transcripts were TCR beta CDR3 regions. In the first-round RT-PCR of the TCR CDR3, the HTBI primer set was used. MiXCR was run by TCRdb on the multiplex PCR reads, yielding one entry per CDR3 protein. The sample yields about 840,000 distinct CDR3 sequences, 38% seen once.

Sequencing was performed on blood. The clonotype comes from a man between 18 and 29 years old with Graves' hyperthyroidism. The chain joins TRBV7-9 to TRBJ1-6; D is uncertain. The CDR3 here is CASTPHHGGPFSYNSPLHF. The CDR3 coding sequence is TGTGCCAGCACCCCTCACCACGGAGGTCCGTTTTCCTATAATTCACCCCTCCACTTT.